The 20 T cell receptor beta chains given below trace back to one sample, sequenced in a study of blood T cell repertoires in COVID-19. Profiling relied on immunoSEQ multiplex PCR, and the TCRdb table lists in-frame clones only, not all of them. The repertoire holds hundreds of thousands of clones, with roughly 90% as singletons. Material: peripheral blood. All receptors come from a woman between 50 and 59 years old with active or convalescent COVID-19.

The chain joins TRBV7-9 to TRBJ1-2; 7 nucleotides agree with TRBD1. The CDR3 is 13 residues long. V lost 8 bases and J lost 6; bases outside the gene matches: 9. Germline-derived CDR1 and CDR2 are SEHNR and FQNEAQ (reference sequence). As DNA, the CDR3 is TGTGCCAGCGACGCGAAGGGGGCAGATGGCTACACCTTC. Translated: CASDAKGADGYTF.

This chain uses TRBV12-3 or TRBV12-4 with TRBJ1-2; D remains unclear. V gave up 6 bases and J gave up 11 bases, with 13 bases separating them. This CDR3 region has 11 residues. The CDR3 DNA reads TGTGCCAGCAGACAGACACTGGCGTACACCTTC. Translated, it gives CASRQTLAYTF.

The chain recombines TRBV28 with TRBJ2-7; 10 nucleotides line up with TRBD1. V shed 9 bases and J 4 bases; nucleotides not matched to a gene: 6. Germline assignment: CDR1 MDHEN and CDR2 SYDVKM. This CDR3 spans 13 amino acids. The CDR3 DNA sequence: TGTGCCAGTTCGACAGGGGGCGCTTACGAGCAGTACTTC. This sequence encodes CASSTGGAYEQYF.

This chain links TRBV4-2 with TRBJ1-3, with D maybe TRBD1 (5 bases). The germline V gene has CDR1 LGHNA and CDR2 YNFKEQ. The CDR3 has 16 amino acids. V lost 0 bases, J lost 0 bases, and 9 bases lay in between. The CDR3 loop reads CASSQESGNSGNTIYF. The CDR3 bases are TGTGCCAGCAGCCAAGAATCAGGGAACTCTGGAAACACCATATATTTT.

This chain joins TRBV4-1 and TRBJ1-2; possibly TRBD1 for D (5 bases). V lost 2 bases and J 8 bases, leaving 18 bases between the germline ends. Germline V lookup: CDR1 MGHRA, CDR2 YSYEKL. This CDR3 is 15 amino acids long. The CDR3 here is CASSQRTFRGSGYTF. The CDR3 DNA sequence: TGCGCCAGCAGCCAAAGAACCTTCCGGGGGTCGGGCTACACCTTC.

V and J are TRBV28 and TRBJ1-3, with TRBD1 matching over 8 bases. CDR1 MDHEN and CDR2 SYDVKM come from the germline V gene. Trimming took 6 bases from V and 0 from J; bases not matched to a gene: 13. The CDR3 sequence is 18 residues long. The CDR3 is CASSPPGGPFHSGNTIYF. The CDR3 nucleotides are TGTGCCAGCAGCCCCCCAGGGGGCCCTTTCCACTCTGGAAACACCATATATTTT.

The rearrangement links TRBV20-1 to TRBJ1-5; a weak D match, TRBD1 (5 bases). The germline V and J ends were trimmed by 6 bases and 0 bases, with 9 bases remaining between them. The CDR3 loop spans 13 amino acids. The germline CDR1 and CDR2 sequences are DFQATT and SNEGSKA (reference sequence). The CDR3 DNA sequence: TGCAGTGCGAGTGACAGTAGCAATCAGCCCCAGCATTTT. This encodes CSASDSSNQPQHF.

This clone occurred a few times. This rearrangement joins TRBV7-2 to TRBJ1-3; TRBD1 agrees at 8 bases. The germline gives CDR1 SGHTA, CDR2 FQGNSA. CDR3 length: 17 amino acids. Trimming cost V 5 bases and J 4 bases; bases outside gene matches: 13. The CDR3 loop is CASSPSPAGGGGNTIYF. CDR3 sequence (DNA): TGTGCCAGCAGCCCATCACCCGCAGGGGGCGGGGGAAACACCATATATTTT.

This sequence joins TRBV6-5 and TRBJ1-4; no clear D. The CDR3 contains 13 residues. V lost 7 bases and J lost 4, with 10 bases in between. CDR1 and CDR2 (germline): MNHEY, SVGAGI. DNA for the CDR3: TGTGCCAGCACACACAGTTTTAATGAAAAACTGTTTTTT. Amino acid sequence: CASTHSFNEKLFF.

The chain is built from TRBV10-3 and TRBJ2-7; tentatively, D is TRBD1 (5 bases). Trimming took off 8 bases at V and 1 base at J, with 12 bases between the two ends. This CDR3 region has 13 residues. CDR1 is ENHRY, CDR2 SYGVKD, per germline. CDR3: CAIGAAQSYEQYF. The CDR3 bases are TGTGCCATCGGGGCAGCCCAATCCTACGAGCAGTACTTC.

This sequence joins TRBV4-3 and TRBJ1-3, with a weak D call TRBD1 (6 bases). Trimming took off 0 bases at V and 0 bases at J, with 12 bases between the two ends. The CDR3 is 17 residues long. Germline V gene sequence: CDR1 LGHNA, CDR2 YSLEER. The CDR3 DNA follows: TGCGCCAGCAGCCAAGATTACGGACAGTCCTCTGGAAACACCATATATTTT. Residues: CASSQDYGQSSGNTIYF.

The chain employs TRBV6-1 and TRBJ2-7, with 9 positions matching TRBD1. The CDR3 covers 18 residues. Germline V gene data show CDR1 as MNHNS and CDR2 as SASEGT. After removal of 1 base from V and 1 base from J, the junction contained 11 bases not matched to a gene. CDR3 nucleotide sequence: TGTGCCAGCAGTGAAGGTCACCCGGACAGGGGATTTTCCTACGAGCAGTACTTC. Protein product: CASSEGHPDRGFSYEQYF.

The chain has TRBV4-1 and TRBJ1-1, with a weak D call TRBD1 (5 bases). Germline CDR1 reads MGHRA; CDR2 reads YSYEKL. V lost 0 bases and J 5 bases, leaving 13 bases between the germline ends. The CDR3 is made up of 15 amino acids. This chain's CDR3 is CASSQDWQGRTEAFF. CDR3 sequence (DNA): TGCGCCAGCAGCCAAGATTGGCAGGGTCGGACTGAAGCTTTCTTT.

V and J are TRBV21-1 and TRBJ2-7; the table's D call TRBD2 went unverified against the DNA. TRBV21-1 is recorded as a pseudogene. This CDR3 region has 13 residues. The CDR3 sequence: CASSKARYYEQYF. CDR3 nucleotides: TGTGCCAGCAGCAAAGCTCGCTACTACGAGCAGTACTTC.

This clone was recorded only once. This rearrangement joins TRBV9 to TRBJ2-1, with 13 bases that match TRBD2. The CDR3 totals 20 residues. Germline CDR1 reads SGDLS; CDR2 reads YYNGEE. With V trimmed by 0 bases and J by 0 bases, 9 bases remained unmatched. The CDR3 is CASSVGTSGRQWFSYNEQFF. CDR3 sequence (DNA): TGTGCCAGCAGCGTAGGGACTAGCGGGAGACAATGGTTCTCCTACAATGAGCAGTTCTTC. The complete variable domain, with remaining parts taken from reference TRBV9 and TRBJ2-1, reads DSGVTQTPKHLITATGQRVTLRCSPRSGDLSVYWYQQSLDQGLQFLIQYYNGEERAKGNILERFSAQQFPDLHSELNLSSLELGDSALYFCASSVGTSGRQWFSYNEQFFGPGTRLTVL.

This clone showed up just a few times. The chain couples TRBV4-2 to TRBJ2-2; possibly TRBD1 for D (5 bases). This CDR3 region has 13 residues. Germline assignment: CDR1 LGHNA and CDR2 YNFKEQ. The V end lost 1 base, the J end lost 6 bases, and 6 bases lay between the germline ends. CDR3: CASSQAGPGELFF. The CDR3 DNA reads as TGTGCCAGCAGCCAAGCAGGGCCCGGGGAGCTGTTTTTT.

The chain combines TRBV15 with TRBJ1-2, with TRBD1 matching 10 bases. CDR1 and CDR2 (germline): LNHNV, YYDKDF (reference sequence). The CDR3 covers 15 residues. Germline trimming cut 1 base from V and 6 bases from J; bases unmatched to any gene: 5. CDR3 protein: CATSRAPGTGDGYTF. The CDR3 coding sequence is TGTGCCACCAGCAGAGCCCCTGGGACAGGGGATGGCTACACCTTC. Based on the CDR3 plus reference TRBV15 and TRBJ1-2, the full variable domain is DAMVIQNPRYQVTQFGKPVTLSCSQTLNHNVMYWYQQKSSQAPKLLFHYYDKDFNNEADTPDNFQSRRPNTSFCFLDIRSPGLGDTAMYLCATSRAPGTGDGYTFGSGTRLTVV.

The chain links TRBV30 to TRBJ1-6; D unresolved. This CDR3 comprises 18 residues. Germline V gene lookup returns CDR1 GTSNPN and CDR2 SVGIG (reference sequence). V shed 2 bases and J shed 0 bases, with 17 bases lying between them. For the CDR3, the DNA is TGTGCCTGGAGTACCCCAGACAACCCGAGCTCCTATAATTCACCCCTCCACTTT. The encoded protein is CAWSTPDNPSSYNSPLHF.

The rearrangement joins TRBV28 to TRBJ1-2, with D possibly being TRBD1 (5 bases). The CDR3 covers 13 residues. Germline CDR1 reads MDHEN; CDR2 reads SYDVKM. Deletions cut 7 bases from V and 4 bases from J, with 13 bases between. The CDR3 protein is CASTGGRGYGYTF. The CDR3 nucleotides are TGTGCCAGCACGGGGGGAAGGGGCTATGGCTACACCTTC.

The chain is built from TRBV27 and TRBJ2-1, with 11 bases that match TRBD2. The trim removed 2 bases at V and 0 bases at J, leaving 9 bases unmatched. The germline V gene encodes CDR1 MNHEY and CDR2 SMNVEV (reference sequence). The CDR3 loop spans 19 amino acids. In nucleotides, the CDR3 is TGTGCCAGCAGTTTAGTGGGACTAGCGGACTTATTCTCCTACAATGAGCAGTTCTTC. This codes for CASSLVGLADLFSYNEQFF.